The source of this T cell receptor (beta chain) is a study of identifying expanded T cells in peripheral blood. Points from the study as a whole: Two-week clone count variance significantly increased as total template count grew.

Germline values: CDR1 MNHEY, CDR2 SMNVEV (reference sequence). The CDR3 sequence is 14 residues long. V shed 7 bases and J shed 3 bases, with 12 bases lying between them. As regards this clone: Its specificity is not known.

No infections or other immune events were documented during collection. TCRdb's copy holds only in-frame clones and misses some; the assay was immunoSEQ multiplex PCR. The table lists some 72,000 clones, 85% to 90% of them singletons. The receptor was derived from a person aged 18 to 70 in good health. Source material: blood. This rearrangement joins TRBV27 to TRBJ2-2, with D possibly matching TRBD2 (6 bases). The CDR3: CASTRRGYTGELFF. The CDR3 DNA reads TGTGCCAGCACCCGACGGGGGTACACCGGGGAGCTGTTTTTT.